Sequencing of this TCR beta chain was carried out in a study of blood T cell repertoires in COVID-19. Study in general: Collection of acute and convalescent COVID-19 samples took place in the United States, Italy and Spain. The analysed material was cDNA or gDNA that came from T cells, B-cell-depleted T cells, or PBMCs.

Source study methods: Nucleated cell counts were estimated from reference gene primer amplification. The repertoire was sequenced with immunoSEQ multiplex PCR; TCRdb's copy has only in-frame clones and lacks some. V and J calls and clone size are those listed in that table; D and trimming were worked out from the DNA. Here the sample spans fewer than 75,000 clones, roughly 92% being singletons. The CDR3 totals 14 residues. V was cut by 1 base and J by 5 bases, with 11 bases left in between. Germline-derived CDR1 and CDR2 are LGHNT and FRNRAP. This TCR derives from a man between 45 and 60 years old with active COVID-19. Material for sequencing was peripheral blood. The chain joins TRBV12-5 to TRBJ1-1; D possibly corresponds to TRBD1 (5 bases). The CDR3 is CASGLGGAGTEAFF. As DNA, the CDR3 is TGTGCTAGTGGTTTGGGCGGTGCAGGGACTGAAGCTTTCTTT. The full variable domain, its missing parts supplied by reference TRBV12-5 and TRBJ1-1, is DARVTQTPRHKVTEMGQEVTMRCQPILGHNTVFWYRQTMMQGLELLAYFRNRAPLDDSGMPKDRFSAEMPDATLATLKIQPSEPRDSAVYFCASGLGGAGTEAFFGQGTRLTVV.